This entry lists 21 T cell receptor beta chains sequenced from one sample in a study of cytomegalovirus exposure and HLA in healthy donors. PCR primers comprised 60 Vbeta and 13 Jbeta primers. TCRdb's copy holds only in-frame clones and misses some; the assay was immunoSEQ multiplex PCR. Found here are around 180,000 clones, approximately 78% of them singletons; the top ten hold around 14%. Material for sequencing was PBMCs. These receptors were collected from a woman aged 45-65 years in good health and CMV-seropositive.

This chain uses TRBV21-1 with TRBJ2-3; the D call of TRBD2 is as the table states it, not checked on the DNA. TRBV21-1 is a pseudogene locus. The CDR3 is 17 residues long. CDR3: CASSKASASGGPDTQYF. Written as DNA, the CDR3 is TGTGCCAGCAGCAAAGCGTCGGCTAGCGGGGGTCCAGATACGCAGTATTTT.

This clone appeared once. The genes are TRBV7-9 and TRBJ1-2, with D perhaps matching TRBD1 (6 bases). The CDR3 runs to 14 residues. Germline CDR1 reads SEHNR; CDR2 reads FQNEAQ (reference sequence). Trimming took 7 bases from V and 3 from J, leaving 15 bases between them. This chain's CDR3 is CASISGAADYGYTF. Written as DNA, the CDR3 is TGTGCCAGCATCTCAGGGGCCGCAGACTATGGCTACACCTTC.

This clone was detected only once. V and J are TRBV6-1 and TRBJ2-1, with 8 bases that match TRBD1. Looked up from germline, CDR1 is MNHNS and CDR2 is SASEGT. The CDR3 contains 15 residues. V was pared by 7 bases and J by 4 bases, with 9 bases of the junction left unmatched. The CDR3 is CASNLWQGAYNEQFF. The CDR3 DNA sequence: TGTGCCAGCAATCTGTGGCAGGGGGCTTACAATGAGCAGTTCTTC.

The chain uses TRBV5-1 and TRBJ2-2, with a tentative D call TRBD2 (5 bases). The V gene's germline CDR1 is SGHRS and CDR2 YFSETQ. The CDR3 length is 15 residues. V gave up 0 bases and J gave up 7 bases, with 13 bases separating them. CDR3 loop: CASSLDRPEVGELFF. The CDR3 DNA is TGCGCCAGCAGCTTGGACCGGCCGGAGGTCGGGGAGCTGTTTTTT. The variable domain in full, with the rest retrieved from reference TRBV5-1 and TRBJ2-2, is KAGVTQTPRYLIKTRGQQVTLSCSPISGHRSVSWYQQTPGQGLQFLFEYFSETQRNKGNFPGRFSGRQFSNSRSEMNVSTLELGDSALYLCASSLDRPEVGELFFGEGSRLTVL.

The rearrangement links TRBV10-3 to TRBJ1-1; 8 positions match TRBD1. This CDR3 region has 14 residues. Trimming removed 4 bases from V and 4 bases from J; junction bases left unmatched: 5. Germline V gene lookup returns CDR1 ENHRY and CDR2 SYGVKD. This chain's CDR3 is CAISVGDRGTEAFF. In nucleotides, the CDR3 is TGTGCCATCAGTGTTGGAGACAGGGGCACTGAAGCTTTCTTT.

The J gene is TRBJ2-7, the V gene TRBV4-2; 9 bases fit TRBD1. From germline, CDR1 is LGHNA and CDR2 YNFKEQ. The CDR3 runs to 17 residues. Trimming removed 0 bases from V and 3 bases from J; junction bases left unmatched: 9. The CDR3 DNA follows: TGTGCCAGCAGCCAAGACCGGGGGACAGGGTATAGCTACGAGCAGTACTTC. It translates to CASSQDRGTGYSYEQYF.

In its sample, this clone was seen once. The chain is built from TRBV5-1 and TRBJ1-6, with 8 bases lining up with TRBD1. Losses at the gene ends were 3 bases for V and 10 bases for J; bases not matched to a gene: 6. This CDR3 contains 14 residues. CDR1 is SGHRS, CDR2 YFSETQ, per germline. The CDR3 loop reads CASSSRGQDSPLHF. The CDR3 DNA reads TGCGCCAGCAGCTCCAGGGGGCAGGACTCACCCCTCCACTTT.

The J gene is TRBJ2-2, the V gene TRBV7-6, with a possible D match to TRBD2 (5 bases). Germline V lookup: CDR1 SGHVS, CDR2 FNYEAQ. Trimming cost V 5 bases and J 4 bases, with 11 bases left between them. The CDR3 extends over 14 amino acids. The DNA of the CDR3 is TGTGCCAGCAGCCGCGGACTCCCCACCGGGGAGCTGTTTTTT. Translating gives CASSRGLPTGELFF.

The rearrangement uses TRBV5-1 and TRBJ1-1; D perhaps matches TRBD1 (6 bases). Trimming stripped 0 bases from V and 0 bases from J, with 15 bases between. The CDR3 runs to 17 residues. Germline lookup yields CDR1 SGHRS and CDR2 YFSETQ. The CDR3 region is CASSLEVFGQLNTEAFF. The CDR3 nucleotides are TGCGCCAGCAGCTTGGAGGTGTTCGGACAGTTGAACACTGAAGCTTTCTTT.

V usage is TRBV5-6 and J usage is TRBJ2-5; maybe TRBD1 (6 bases). The tail of the sequence fits TRBJ2-7 better, so the J call may be wrong. CDR1 is SGHDT, CDR2 YYEEEE, per germline. CDR3 length: 14 amino acids. The CDR3 nucleotides read TGTGCCAGCAGCCCCCCCGGACAGACTTACGAGCAGTACTTC. This translates into CASSPPGQTYEQYF.

The V gene is TRBV10-3, the J gene TRBJ2-5; a possible D gene is TRBD1 (6 bases). The CDR3 sequence is 16 residues long. Trimming stripped 3 bases from V and 2 bases from J, with 16 bases between. Germline V gene lookup returns CDR1 ENHRY and CDR2 SYGVKD. The CDR3 is CAISDLGRGRQETQYF. In nucleotides, the CDR3 is TGTGCCATCAGTGACCTCGGCAGGGGCCGGCAAGAGACCCAGTACTTC.

The chain carries TRBV29-1 and TRBJ2-5; D possibly corresponds to TRBD1 (5 bases). The CDR3 loop spans 13 amino acids. The germline gives CDR1 SQVTM, CDR2 ANQGSEA. Trimming pared 6 bases from V and 3 bases from J, leaving 14 bases between. The CDR3 sequence: CSVGPGWEETQYF. The CDR3 DNA reads as TGCAGCGTGGGCCCAGGGTGGGAAGAGACCCAGTACTTC.

This rearrangement joins TRBV7-8 to TRBJ1-2, with 8 bases identical to TRBD1. Germline assignment: CDR1 SGHVS and CDR2 FQNEAQ. V trimming: 6 bases; J trimming: 3 bases; junction bases outside the gene matches: 6. The CDR3 loop spans 14 amino acids. DNA of the CDR3: TGTGCCAGCAGATCGGACAGGGATGACTATGGCTACACCTTC. Amino acid sequence: CASRSDRDDYGYTF.

The chain combines TRBV23-1 with TRBJ2-3; the D is unclear. TRBV23-1 is identified as an open reading frame with a role that is uncertain. The CDR3 is 12 residues long. Trimming took 6 bases from V and 4 from J, leaving 8 bases between them. The CDR3 DNA reads TGCGCCAGCAGCCTACCGCCAGATACGCAGTATTTT. Translation: CASSLPPDTQYF.

This clone appeared once. The gene calls are TRBV5-6 and TRBJ2-7; tentative D call: TRBD1 (5 bases). The CDR3 covers 14 residues. Germline V gives CDR1 SGHDT, CDR2 YYEEEE. V shed 2 bases and J shed 2 bases, with 11 bases lying between them. The CDR3 region is CASSLGLGAYEQYF. The CDR3 DNA reads as TGTGCCAGCAGCTTAGGCCTAGGGGCCTACGAGCAGTACTTC.

The genes are TRBV6-6 and TRBJ1-5; tentative D call: TRBD1 (5 bases). CDR1 MNHNY and CDR2 SVGAGI come from the germline V gene (reference sequence). The CDR3 runs 13 residues. Trimming took 5 bases from V and 7 from J, leaving 12 bases between them. The DNA of the CDR3 is TGTGCCAGCAGTACTCAGGGATCACAGCCCCAGCATTTT. This gives the protein CASSTQGSQPQHF.

This clone was seen a single time. The chain carries TRBV2 and TRBJ2-3; TRBD2 matches 8 bases. The germline V gene has CDR1 SNHLY and CDR2 FYNNEI. The J segment lost 2 bases and the V segment lost 4 bases, leaving 8 bases of the junction unmatched. There are 16 residues in the CDR3. The CDR3: CASSALGGGFTDTQYF. The CDR3 DNA follows: TGTGCCAGCAGTGCCCTGGGCGGGGGGTTCACAGATACGCAGTATTTT.

There are a few counts of this clone. The genes are TRBV28 and TRBJ1-3; 7 nucleotides line up with TRBD1. CDR1 is MDHEN, CDR2 SYDVKM, per germline. The junction had 9 bases not matched to a gene; V was cut back by 5 bases and J by 8 bases. This CDR3 has 14 amino acids. The CDR3 nucleotides read TGTGCCAGCAGTAGGGTTAGACAGGGAGACACCATATATTTT. Protein: CASSRVRQGDTIYF.

As concerns this clone: The junction departs from germline at one end; a sequencing error may be responsible. This specimen includes other DNA sequences encoding the same CDR3. The rearrangement links TRBV14 to TRBJ1-1, with D perhaps TRBD1 (6 bases). Germline V lookup: CDR1 SGHDN, CDR2 FVKESK. The CDR3 runs 16 residues. This chain's CDR3 is CASSQRGALSGTEAFF. The CDR3 region has the DNA TGTGCCAGCAGCCAACGGGGGGCGTTAAGCGGAACTGAGGCTTTCTTT.

The CDR3 DNA follows: TGTGCCAGCAGCTTAGCGCAGGATAGGAACACTGAAGCTTTCTTT. It codes for CASSLAQDRNTEAFF. This sequence joins TRBV7-6 and TRBJ1-1; D remains unclear. V gave up 0 bases and J gave up 1 base, with 9 bases separating them. There are 15 residues in the CDR3. Germline lookup yields CDR1 SGHVS and CDR2 FNYEAQ.

The chain joins TRBV30 to TRBJ1-1; D gene unclear. V was trimmed by 5 bases and J by 10 bases, leaving 14 bases between them. This CDR3 contains 11 residues. The germline gives CDR1 GTSNPN, CDR2 SVGIG (reference sequence). This CDR3 reads CAWEGPEGAFF. The CDR3 DNA sequence: TGTGCCTGGGAGGGCCCGGAGGGAGCTTTCTTT.